This TCR beta chain derives from a study of T cell repertoires in cytomegalovirus infection. Across the whole study: Public TCR beta signatures indicated both CMV infection and matching HLA type. Overall study results and limits: CMV-specific TCR beta clonotypes restricted by HLA-C dominated the ex vivo response.

Germline V gives CDR1 LNHDA, CDR2 SQIVND (reference sequence). CDR3 size: 16 residues. Between the trimmed V and J ends, which lost 3 bases and 5 bases, there was a span of 16 bases. TCRdb itself ran the reads through MiXCR, one entry per CDR3 protein. The table records approximately 120,000 distinct CDR3 sequences, 30% to 40% of them present only once. With regard to this clonotype: Antigen specificity is unknown.

The origin of this receptor is a human donor in good health (CMV status not recorded). Some clones in this sample may be carry-over from other donors' samples. Sample: CD8+ T cells from cultured PBMCs, taken from culture after CMV antigen stimulation. The chain is built from TRBV19 and TRBJ2-2; possibly TRBD2 for D (6 bases). CDR3 protein: CASSIRTGGRTGELFF. For the CDR3, the DNA is TGTGCCAGTAGTATTAGGACTGGGGGGAGGACCGGGGAGCTGTTTTTT.